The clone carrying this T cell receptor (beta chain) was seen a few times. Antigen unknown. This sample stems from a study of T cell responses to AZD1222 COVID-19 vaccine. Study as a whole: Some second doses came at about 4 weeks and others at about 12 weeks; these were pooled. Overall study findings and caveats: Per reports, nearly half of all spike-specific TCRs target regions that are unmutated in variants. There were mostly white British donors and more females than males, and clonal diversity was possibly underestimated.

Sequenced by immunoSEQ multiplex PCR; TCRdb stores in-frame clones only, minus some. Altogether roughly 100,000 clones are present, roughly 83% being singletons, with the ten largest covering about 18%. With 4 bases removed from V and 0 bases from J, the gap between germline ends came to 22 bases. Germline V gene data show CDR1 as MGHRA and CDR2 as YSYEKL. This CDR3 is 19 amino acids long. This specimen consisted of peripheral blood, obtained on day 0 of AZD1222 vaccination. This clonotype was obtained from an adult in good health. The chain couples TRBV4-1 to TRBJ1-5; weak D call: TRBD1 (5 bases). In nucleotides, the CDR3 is TGCGCCAGCAGCCGAGAACCGGGACTGAGTTCATATAGCAATCAGCCCCAGCATTTT. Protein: CASSREPGLSSYSNQPQHF.